The 27 T cell receptor beta chains below all came from one sample that was sequenced in a study of blood T cell repertoires in COVID-19. Assay used: immunoSEQ multiplex PCR; TCRdb lists only in-frame clones, some missing. In the table there are about 350,000 clones, around 91% of which are singletons. What was sequenced was peripheral blood. Receptor source: a woman aged 18-35 years who had recovered from COVID-19.

The genes are TRBV2 and TRBJ2-1; 13 nucleotides agree with TRBD2. Germline lookup yields CDR1 SNHLY and CDR2 FYNNEI. V shed 2 bases, J shed 12 bases, and the junction held 7 bases outside the gene matches. The CDR3 sequence is 15 residues long. The chain's CDR3 is CASSERVTSGRSQFF. CDR3 nucleotide sequence: TGTGCCAGCAGTGAAAGGGTGACTAGCGGGAGGTCGCAGTTCTTC.

The chain combines TRBV13 with TRBJ1-1; unclear D gene. The ends were cut back, 4 bases at V and 3 bases at J, with 15 bases in the middle. Germline V gene sequence: CDR1 PRHDT, CDR2 FYEKMQ (reference sequence). This CDR3 is built from 15 residues. CDR3 coding DNA: TGTGCCAGCAGCTCACGTCGGGGTTCGGACACTGAAGCTTTCTTT. It translates to CASSSRRGSDTEAFF.

The chain joins TRBV10-3 to TRBJ2-1; 10 nucleotides match TRBD2. Germline V CDR1 and CDR2: ENHRY, SYGVKD. The CDR3 is 15 residues long. With 2 bases clipped from V and 7 bases from J, the junction kept 5 bases outside the gene matches. The CDR3 sequence: CAISERASGGNEQFF. The CDR3 DNA follows: TGTGCCATCAGTGAGCGGGCTAGCGGGGGAAATGAGCAGTTCTTC.

The chain recombines TRBV7-9 with TRBJ1-1; D unresolved. The germline V gene encodes CDR1 SEHNR and CDR2 FQNEAQ (reference sequence). The CDR3 spans 13 residues. V dropped 8 bases and J dropped 3 bases, with 13 bases sitting between them. As DNA, the CDR3 is TGTGCCAGCTCAGCTTACGAGGACACTGAAGCTTTCTTT. This gives the protein CASSAYEDTEAFF.

J is TRBJ1-3 and V is TRBV18; no clear D. The CDR3 sequence is 14 residues long. The germline gives CDR1 KGHSH, CDR2 LQKENI. Trimming shortened V by 3 bases and J by 2 bases, and 8 bases separated the two germline ends. CDR3 protein: CASSPLSAGNTIYF. DNA of the CDR3: TGTGCCAGCTCACCTTTAAGCGCTGGAAACACCATATATTTT.

This chain links TRBV16 with TRBJ1-1; D possibly corresponds to TRBD1 (6 bases). CDR3 size: 14 residues. Germline values: CDR1 KGHSY, CDR2 FQNENV. V gave up 0 bases and J gave up 5 bases, with 10 bases separating them. The CDR3 loop is CASSQSGGRTEAFF. CDR3 DNA sequence: TGTGCCAGCAGCCAATCTGGGGGCAGGACTGAAGCTTTCTTT.

The rearrangement links TRBV28 to TRBJ2-1; 12 positions match TRBD2. The CDR3 consists of 17 residues. V shed 2 bases, J shed 8 bases, and the junction held 10 bases outside the gene matches. Germline values: CDR1 MDHEN, CDR2 SYDVKM. CDR3 amino acids: CASSLGETSGRWYEQFF. CDR3 coding DNA: TGTGCCAGCAGTTTAGGAGAGACTAGCGGGAGATGGTATGAGCAGTTCTTC.

The V and J genes are TRBV19 and TRBJ1-4; D not resolved. The CDR3 extends over 14 amino acids. Trimming stripped 3 bases from V and 3 bases from J, with 8 bases between. Germline CDR1 is LNHDA and CDR2 is SQIVND (reference sequence). DNA of the CDR3: TGTGCCAGTAGTATTAGACACGCTAATGAAAAACTGTTTTTT. Amino acid sequence: CASSIRHANEKLFF.

The chain has TRBV11-3 and TRBJ1-2; TRBD1 aligns across 9 bases. Germline V gene sequence: CDR1 SGHNT, CDR2 YENEEA. The CDR3 is 17 residues long. With V trimmed by 4 bases and J by 0 bases, 9 bases remained unmatched. The CDR3 bases are TGTGCCAGCAGCTCCAGGACAGGGGCCCGAGCTAACTATGGCTACACCTTC. Residues: CASSSRTGARANYGYTF.

CDR3 nucleotide sequence: TGCGCCAGCAGCTCCTTACTTAAGACCGGAGGTCGGGACTCACAAAACACCGGGGAGCTGTTTTTT. This encodes CASSSLLKTGGRDSQNTGELFF. This rearrangement joins TRBV5-1 to TRBJ2-2, with D maybe TRBD2 (6 bases). Per the germline V gene, CDR1 is SGHRS and CDR2 is YFSETQ. The CDR3 loop spans 22 amino acids. V shed 3 bases and J shed 2 bases, with 32 bases lying between them. Combining the CDR3 with reference TRBV5-1 and TRBJ2-2 gives the whole variable domain KAGVTQTPRYLIKTRGQQVTLSCSPISGHRSVSWYQQTPGQGLQFLFEYFSETQRNKGNFPGRFSGRQFSNSRSEMNVSTLELGDSALYLCASSSLLKTGGRDSQNTGELFFGEGSRLTVL.

The chain is built from TRBV6-5 and TRBJ2-7, with D uncertain. The germline V and J ends were trimmed by 7 bases and 2 bases, with 6 bases remaining between them. Per the germline V gene, CDR1 is MNHEY and CDR2 is SVGAGI. The CDR3 sequence is 11 residues long. The CDR3 DNA sequence: TGTGCCAGCACAGAAACCTACGAGCAGTACGTC. Translated, it gives CASTETYEQYV.

This sequence joins TRBV11-2 and TRBJ1-1; weak D call: TRBD1 (5 bases). This CDR3 comprises 14 residues. The V end lost 7 bases, the J end lost 1 base, and 13 bases lay between the germline ends. Germline V gene sequence: CDR1 SGHAT, CDR2 FQNNGV. The CDR3 DNA reads TGTGCCAGCATCCCCGCGGGGCCGAACACTGAAGCTTTCTTT. It encodes CASIPAGPNTEAFF. Variable domain in full (rest from reference TRBV11-2 and TRBJ1-1): EAGVAQSPRYKIIEKRQSVAFWCNPISGHATLYWYQQILGQGPKLLIQFQNNGVVDDSQLPKDRFSAERLKGVDSTLKIQPAKLEDSAVYLCASIPAGPNTEAFFGQGTRLTVV.

CDR3 loop: CASSPEGRSSYNSPLHF. In nucleotides, the CDR3 is TGTGCCAGCAGCCCGGAGGGCAGGAGCTCCTATAATTCACCCCTCCACTTT. The V and J genes are TRBV5-4 and TRBJ1-6, with D hard to call. V lost 4 bases and J 0 bases, leaving 14 bases between the germline ends. The CDR3 has 17 amino acids. In germline, CDR1 is SGHNT, CDR2 YYREEE (reference sequence).

The V call is TRBV30, the J call TRBJ2-3; the match to TRBD1 covers 10 bases. J gave up 0 bases and V 5 bases, and 2 bases lay outside the gene matches. The V gene's germline CDR1 is GTSNPN and CDR2 SVGIG (reference sequence). This CDR3 has 14 residues. CDR3 sequence: CAWDRGLSTDTQYF. The CDR3 DNA sequence: TGTGCCTGGGACAGGGGGCTAAGCACAGATACGCAGTATTTT.

The rearrangement joins TRBV5-1 to TRBJ1-2; weak D call: TRBD1 (6 bases). V gave up 4 bases and J gave up 8 bases, with 15 bases separating them. The V gene's germline CDR1 is SGHRS and CDR2 YFSETQ. There are 13 residues in the CDR3. The CDR3 DNA sequence: TGCGCCAGCAGCCCCCCGGACAGCGAGGGCTACACCTTC. This codes for CASSPPDSEGYTF.

This CDR3 is CASSYRGTSQADTQYF. The DNA of the CDR3 is TGTGCCAGCAGTTACCGGGGGACTAGCCAAGCAGATACGCAGTATTTT. The J gene is TRBJ2-3, the V gene TRBV6-2 or TRBV6-3, with 9 bases fitting TRBD2. The germline V gene has CDR1 MNHEY and CDR2 SVGEGT. J lost 4 bases, V lost 2 bases, and 7 bases had no gene match. The CDR3 is 16 residues long.

This chain links TRBV7-2 with TRBJ1-3; D remains unclear. Trimming shortened V by 3 bases and J by 1 base, and 4 bases separated the two germline ends. The CDR3 totals 13 residues. Germline CDR1 is SGHTA and CDR2 is FQGNSA. CDR3 sequence: CASSFESGNTIYF. The CDR3 DNA sequence: TGTGCCAGCAGCTTCGAGTCTGGAAACACCATATATTTT.

This clone was counted a single time. This sequence joins TRBV7-2 and TRBJ2-3; 8 nucleotides agree with TRBD2. Trimming cost V 4 bases and J 1 base; bases outside gene matches: 1. CDR1 is SGHTA and CDR2 is FQGNSA in the germline V gene. The CDR3 is made up of 14 amino acids. CDR3 bases: TGTGCCAGCAGCTCGGGGGGGGGCACAGATACGCAGTATTTT. It is translated as CASSSGGGTDTQYF.

The V call is TRBV4-3, the J call TRBJ1-3; D is ambiguous. The CDR3 runs to 15 residues. Germline V gene lookup returns CDR1 LGHNA and CDR2 YSLEER. The V end lost 0 bases, the J end lost 8 bases, and 14 bases lay between the germline ends. CDR3 sequence: CASSQEYSFSDTIYF. In DNA, the CDR3 is TGCGCCAGCAGCCAAGAGTATTCCTTCAGCGACACCATATATTTT.

The chain links TRBV5-1 to TRBJ2-7; 7 bases map to TRBD2. Germline CDR1 is SGHRS and CDR2 is YFSETQ. The CDR3 totals 15 residues. Trimming removed 9 bases from V and 0 bases from J; junction bases left unmatched: 12. The CDR3 coding sequence is TGCGCCACCTCGGGACTACGGTACGGCTCCTACGAGCAGTACGTC. It yields the protein CATSGLRYGSYEQYV.

V and J are TRBV19 and TRBJ1-4, with D maybe TRBD1 (6 bases). V lost 2 bases and J 8 bases, leaving 12 bases between the germline ends. There are 14 residues in the CDR3. Germline CDR1 reads LNHDA; CDR2 reads SQIVND (reference sequence). CDR3 nucleotide sequence: TGTGCCAGTAGTATACAACAGGGTGGCGAAAAACTGTTTTTT. It yields the protein CASSIQQGGEKLFF.

The rearrangement links TRBV5-6 to TRBJ2-7; 14 bases fit TRBD2. CDR1 and CDR2 (germline): SGHDT, YYEEEE. The CDR3 has 16 residues. V was clipped by 5 bases and J by 3 bases; unmatched bases: 7. The CDR3: CASRGGTSGSYYEQYV. The CDR3, as DNA: TGTGCCAGCAGGGGAGGGACTAGCGGGAGTTACTACGAGCAGTACGTC.

This clone has a single count. The rearrangement joins TRBV5-1 to TRBJ1-1; the match to TRBD1 covers 9 bases. The CDR3 is 15 amino acids. Germline V lookup: CDR1 SGHRS, CDR2 YFSETQ. Trimming removed 2 bases from V and 7 bases from J; junction bases left unmatched: 9. The CDR3 loop reads CASSFGGTGKIEAFF. The CDR3 DNA is TGCGCCAGCAGCTTCGGGGGGACAGGGAAGATTGAAGCTTTCTTT.

The chain carries TRBV6-4 and TRBJ1-5; 11 bases align to TRBD1. This CDR3 has 18 amino acids. The junction had 12 bases not matched to a gene; V was cut back by 3 bases and J by 5 bases. Germline CDR1 and CDR2: MRHNA and SNTAGT. This CDR3 reads CASSDGTGGLSGDQPQHF. Here the CDR3 DNA reads TGTGCCAGCAGTGATGGGACAGGGGGTTTATCGGGGGATCAGCCCCAGCATTTT.

The table lists this clone with a count of one. The chain couples TRBV3-1 (or the pseudogene TRBV3-2) to TRBJ1-1, with a possible D match to TRBD1 (5 bases). The CDR3 is made up of 14 amino acids. Germline V gene sequence: CDR1 LGHDT, CDR2 YNNKEL (reference sequence). V was trimmed by 0 bases and J by 9 bases, leaving 14 bases between them. The CDR3 here is CASSQDTHRFKAFF. The CDR3 DNA sequence: TGTGCCAGCAGCCAAGATACCCACAGGTTTAAAGCTTTCTTT.

This clone was recorded once. Written as DNA, the CDR3 is TGTGCCAGCAGCGTAGATCCGGGGTTTAGCGGGAGGAGCACAGATACGCAGTATTTT. It codes for CASSVDPGFSGRSTDTQYF. V gene TRBV9 combines with J gene TRBJ2-3; TRBD2 matches at 10 bases. Germline loops: CDR1 SGDLS, CDR2 YYNGEE. V trimming: 0 bases; J trimming: 0 bases; junction bases outside the gene matches: 10. The CDR3 is made up of 19 amino acids.

This clone has only a few counts. The chain combines TRBV6-2 or TRBV6-3 with TRBJ1-1; D is unresolved. Trimming left V 5 bases short and J 7 bases short, with 20 bases between. The CDR3 runs 15 residues. CDR1 MNHEY and CDR2 SVGEGT come from the germline V gene. The CDR3 DNA sequence: TGTGCCAGCAGTCCACGAGGATTCATAAGGAATGAAGCTTTCTTT. This gives the protein CASSPRGFIRNEAFF.